The clone carrying this T cell receptor beta chain appeared once. This entry belongs to a study of blood T cell repertoires in COVID-19. Study as a whole: Donors in the United States, Italy and Spain gave samples during acute or convalescent COVID-19. In each case, the material was cDNA or gDNA derived from T cells, B-cell-depleted T cells, or PBMCs.

Methods used by the authors: Estimation of nucleated cell counts relied on the amplification of reference gene primers. Clones were sequenced by immunoSEQ multiplex PCR, and TCRdb holds only the in-frame ones, with some missing. V and J calls and clone size come straight from that table; D and trimming were deduced from the DNA. This sample has some 240,000 clones, with 65% to 90% found just once. The CDR3 has 13 residues. V lost 1 base, J lost 9 bases, and 7 bases lay in between. Germline-derived CDR1 and CDR2 are PRHDT and FYEKMQ (reference sequence). This chain connects TRBV13 to TRBJ1-6; D is undetermined. The sample taken for sequencing was peripheral blood. The clonotype comes from a woman aged 40 to 49 who had recovered from COVID-19. The CDR3: CASSLERGSPLHF. The CDR3 nucleotides read TGTGCCAGCAGCTTAGAGCGGGGTTCACCCCTCCACTTT.